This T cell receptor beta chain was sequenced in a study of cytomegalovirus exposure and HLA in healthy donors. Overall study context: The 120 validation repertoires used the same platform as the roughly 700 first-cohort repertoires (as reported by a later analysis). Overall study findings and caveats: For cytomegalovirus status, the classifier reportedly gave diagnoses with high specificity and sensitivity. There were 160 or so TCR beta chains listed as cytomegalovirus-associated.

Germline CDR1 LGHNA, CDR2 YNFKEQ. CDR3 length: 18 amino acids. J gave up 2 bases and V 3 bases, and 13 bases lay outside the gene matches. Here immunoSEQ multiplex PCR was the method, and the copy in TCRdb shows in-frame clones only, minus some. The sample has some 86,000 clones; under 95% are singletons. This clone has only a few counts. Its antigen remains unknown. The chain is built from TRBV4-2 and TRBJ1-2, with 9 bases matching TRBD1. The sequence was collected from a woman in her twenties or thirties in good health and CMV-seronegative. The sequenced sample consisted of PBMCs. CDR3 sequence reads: CASSHAIGTGQVNYGYTF. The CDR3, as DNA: TGTGCCAGCAGCCACGCCATCGGGACAGGGCAAGTGAACTATGGCTACACCTTC.